The 4 T cell receptor beta chains in this list originate from one sample, sequenced in a study of T cell responses to AZD1222 COVID-19 vaccine. The repertoire was sequenced with immunoSEQ multiplex PCR; TCRdb's copy has only in-frame clones and lacks some. In the table there are tens of thousands of clones, 88% of which are singletons. Specimen: peripheral blood, collected on day 0 of AZD1222 vaccination. All receptors come from an adult in good health.

CDR3 sequence reads: CASSDPAGGANVLTF. As DNA, the CDR3 is TGTGCCAGCAGCGACCCAGCCGGGGGGGCCAACGTCCTGACTTTC. The V and J genes are TRBV7-3 and TRBJ2-6; D remains ambiguous. The CDR3 consists of 15 residues. Germline V lookup: CDR1 SGHTA, CDR2 FQGTGA. Trimming cost V 5 bases and J 4 bases, with 12 bases left between them. The full variable domain, with the rest looked up from reference TRBV7-3 and TRBJ2-6, is GAGVSQTPSNKVTEKGKYVELRCDPISGHTALYWYRQSLGQGPEFLIYFQGTGAADDSGLPNDRFFAVRPEGSVSTLKIQRTERGDSAVYLCASSDPAGGANVLTFGAGSRLTVL.

The V call is TRBV12-3 or TRBV12-4, the J call TRBJ2-2; D not certain. The germline V and J ends were trimmed by 8 bases and 2 bases, with 9 bases remaining between them. The CDR3 is made up of 13 amino acids. CDR3 bases: TGTGCCAGCTCACAGAGAAACACCGGGGAGCTGTTTTTT. This gives the protein CASSQRNTGELFF.

The V call is TRBV10-3, the J call TRBJ2-3; D tentatively fits TRBD1 or TRBD2 (5 bases each). CDR3 length: 12 residues. Trimming cost V 8 bases and J 10 bases, with 16 bases left between them. From germline, CDR1 is ENHRY and CDR2 SYGVKD. CDR3 in DNA: TGTGCCATCGGGGGAGAGAAGGTTTCGCAGTATTTT. It codes for CAIGGEKVSQYF.

This clone is deemed medium-sized. The chain uses TRBV11-3 and TRBJ2-2; 8 bases match TRBD2. The length of the CDR3 is 17 residues. Germline V gives CDR1 SGHNT, CDR2 YENEEA. Germline trimming cut 5 bases from V and 3 bases from J; bases unmatched to any gene: 11. CDR3 nucleotide sequence: TGTGCCAGCAGCCCGGGGGCTAGCGGGCTCGACACCGGGGAGCTGTTTTTT. This sequence encodes CASSPGASGLDTGELFF.